The clone carrying this TCR beta chain was seen only once. Its specificity is unknown. The data belong to a study of blood T cells in healthy people across ages. As for the study in general: Template-switching capture recovered about one barcoded beta molecule per two T cells.

General observations from the study: The diversity estimates, figures obtained from one million T cells, were considered underestimates.

The CDR3 contains 19 residues. Germline V lookup: CDR1 SGHRS, CDR2 YFSETQ. Trimming cost V 0 bases and J 3 bases; bases outside gene matches: 11. It was with a sample-barcoded 5' primer and a J-beta primer mix that a second PCR of roughly 7 to 12 cycles was run. TCRdb called the 5' RACE reads again in MiXCR, with one record for every CDR3 protein. The table lists hundreds of thousands of distinct CDR3 sequences, 58% of them singletons. Source material: blood. The chain joins TRBV5-1 to TRBJ2-3; 12 bases are a match to TRBD2. The sequence was collected from a man aged 55 to 70 in good health. CDR3 amino acids: CASSLAPSGGALRTDTQYF. The CDR3 nucleotides read TGCGCCAGCAGCTTGGCCCCTAGCGGGGGGGCTCTGCGTACAGATACGCAGTATTTT.